This TCR beta chain was recovered during a study of beta chain features in type 1 diabetes. Notes on the study in general: Type 1 diabetes patients had moderately but significantly shorter TCRB CDR3s in all four CD4+ subsets. Equally in patients and controls, shorter templates might have been favored by PCR. Relative to healthy donors, patients appeared to have naive, central memory and Treg TCRB repertoires that were more similar.

The germline gives CDR1 PRHDT, CDR2 FYEKMQ (reference sequence). With 6 bases clipped from V and 5 bases from J, the junction kept 9 bases outside the gene matches. CDR3 size: 16 residues. What was sequenced were expressed TCRB transcripts, since all of the isolated RNA had been reverse transcribed. Several million reads per sample on average were obtained from naive, central memory and regulatory T cell samples. The table came from immunoSEQ multiplex PCR; TCRdb's copy has only in-frame clones and leaves some out. The repertoire includes about 340,000 clones, 6.5% to 10% of them detected once, and 0.44% sits in the top ten. As regards this clone: Its antigen is not identified.

Sequenced input: central memory CD4+ T cells from blood. The source is a young woman in good health. This chain joins TRBV13 and TRBJ2-2; 10 bases match TRBD1. The DNA of the CDR3 is TGTGCCAGCAGTGAACGGGACAGGGGTTTTACCGGGGAGCTGTTTTTT. It yields the protein CASSERDRGFTGELFF.